The entry below gives a single TCR beta chain sequence along with its context. TCRdb's table, derived via immunoSEQ multiplex PCR, lists solely in-frame clones and lacks some. The table lists 97,000 or so clones, roughly 81% of them singletons, with about 10% in the top ten. The data are from a study of blood T cell repertoires in COVID-19. The CDR3 totals 15 residues. Germline V gene lookup returns CDR1 SGHAT and CDR2 FQNNGV. Trimming pared 0 bases from V and 0 bases from J, leaving 9 bases between. The clonotype was recovered from a man in his forties or fifties with active or convalescent COVID-19. Sequences were obtained from peripheral blood. This chain uses TRBV11-2 with TRBJ2-7; possible D gene TRBD1, 6 bases. CDR3: CASSLETGGSYEQYF. The CDR3 DNA is TGTGCCAGCAGCTTAGAGACAGGAGGCTCCTACGAGCAGTACTTC.